A single sample gave rise to the 25 T cell receptor beta chains below, sequenced in a study of blood T cell repertoires in COVID-19. Assay: immunoSEQ multiplex PCR; the TCRdb copy retains only in-frame clones and omits some. Among 200,000 to 250,000 clones, 75% to 85% were seen once, and the ten largest hold roughly 8.2%. Material for sequencing was peripheral blood. These receptors were obtained from a woman older than 75 with COVID-19, enrolled during active disease.

The V and J genes are TRBV3-1 (or the pseudogene TRBV3-2) and TRBJ1-1; the match to TRBD1 covers 10 bases. Germline lookup yields CDR1 LGHDT and CDR2 YNNKEL (reference sequence). The V and J ends lost 3 bases and 5 bases, in that order; junction bases with no gene match: 6. The CDR3 is made up of 15 amino acids. CDR3 amino acids: CASSQGDRGVTEAFF. The DNA for the CDR3 is TGTGCCAGCAGCCAGGGGGACAGGGGAGTTACTGAAGCTTTCTTT.

This chain joins TRBV27 and TRBJ1-2; the match to TRBD1 covers 8 bases. The CDR3 length is 14 residues. Per germline, CDR1 MNHEY and CDR2 SMNVEV (reference sequence). With 7 bases clipped from V and 4 bases from J, the junction kept 8 bases outside the gene matches. The DNA of the CDR3 is TGTGCCAGCACCCAACCAGGGGGCGGCTATGGCTACACCTTC. Translation: CASTQPGGGYGYTF.

The V gene is TRBV4-1, the J gene TRBJ2-7; D is possibly TRBD1 (6 bases). The CDR3 contains 15 residues. Germline CDR1 MGHRA, CDR2 YSYEKL. With 4 bases removed from V and 2 bases from J, the gap between germline ends came to 15 bases. CDR3 region: CASSLRTGPTYEQYF. CDR3 nucleotide sequence: TGCGCCAGCAGCCTTAGAACAGGGCCAACCTACGAGCAGTACTTC.

The rearrangement joins TRBV28 to TRBJ2-7; maybe TRBD1 (5 bases). In germline, CDR1 is MDHEN, CDR2 SYDVKM. The V gene lost 7 bases and the J gene lost 3 bases, with 16 bases spanning the gap. The CDR3 has 14 amino acids. This CDR3 is CASTPGNSLYEQYF. The DNA of the CDR3 is TGTGCCAGCACTCCAGGGAACTCTCTCTACGAGCAGTACTTC.

The chain combines TRBV28 with TRBJ1-2, with TRBD1 as a possible D gene (5 bases). V lost 8 bases, J lost 9 bases, and 16 bases lay in between. The CDR3 contains 12 residues. Germline loops: CDR1 MDHEN, CDR2 SYDVKM. CDR3 residues: CASLGLKMSYTF. Here the CDR3 DNA reads TGTGCCAGCCTGGGGCTCAAAATGAGCTACACCTTC.

The chain carries TRBV7-9 and TRBJ2-7; no reliable D call. Germline CDR1 reads SEHNR; CDR2 reads FQNEAQ (reference sequence). This CDR3 is 15 amino acids long. The V and J ends lost 4 bases and 1 base respectively, with 14 bases between them. The DNA for the CDR3 is TGTGCCAGCAGCTCCTCAGAGATGCGGTCCTACGAGCAGTACTTC. The encoded protein is CASSSSEMRSYEQYF.

J is TRBJ2-1 and V is TRBV24-1, with no clear D. Trimming removed 0 bases at V and 2 bases at J, with 7 bases between. Germline V gives CDR1 KGHDR, CDR2 SFDVKD. The length of the CDR3 is 15 residues. The CDR3 loop reads CATSDLKRAYNEQFF. The CDR3 region has the DNA TGTGCCACCAGTGATTTGAAACGGGCCTACAATGAGCAGTTCTTC.

The genes are TRBV30 and TRBJ2-7; D not certain. Germline V CDR1 and CDR2: GTSNPN, SVGIG (reference sequence). Trimming took 3 bases from V and 1 from J, leaving 7 bases between them. The CDR3 has 12 residues. The CDR3 DNA follows: TGTGCCTGGAGGGCCCTTTCCTACGAGCAGTACTTC. Amino acid sequence: CAWRALSYEQYF.

The V gene is TRBV11-2, the J gene TRBJ1-1; TRBD1 is a possible D gene (5 bases). Germline CDR1 reads SGHAT; CDR2 reads FQNNGV. The CDR3 has 14 residues. The V and J ends lost 1 base and 6 bases respectively, with 12 bases between them. As DNA, the CDR3 is TGTGCCAGCAGCTTAGGGGCAGGGTGGGCTGAAGCTTTCTTT. Encoded protein: CASSLGAGWAEAFF.

CDR3 amino acids: CASSQRRPNEKLFF. The CDR3 nucleotides read TGTGCCAGCAGCCAAAGGAGACCTAATGAAAAACTGTTTTTT. This rearrangement joins TRBV3-1 (or the pseudogene TRBV3-2) to TRBJ1-4; D is uncertain. The germline CDR1 and CDR2 sequences are LGHDT and YNNKEL (reference sequence). The CDR3 is made up of 14 amino acids. V lost 2 bases to trimming and J lost 3 bases, with 7 bases between them.

A single count supports this clone. The chain recombines TRBV18 with TRBJ2-7; D uncertain. The CDR3 spans 13 residues. The germline CDR1 and CDR2 sequences are KGHSH and LQKENI. V was cut by 3 bases and J by 6 bases, with 12 bases left in between. CDR3 sequence: CASSPSDRGEQYF. The CDR3 region has the DNA TGTGCCAGCTCACCGAGTGATCGAGGCGAGCAGTACTTC.

This clone was observed a few times. The chain is built from TRBV30 and TRBJ1-1; a weak D match, TRBD1 (6 bases). The V and J ends lost 2 bases and 6 bases respectively, with 10 bases between them. The length of the CDR3 is 12 residues. Germline CDR1 and CDR2: GTSNPN and SVGIG (reference sequence). The CDR3 loop is CAWSPRGAEAFF. For the CDR3, the DNA is TGTGCCTGGAGTCCCAGGGGCGCTGAAGCTTTCTTT.

The chain is built from TRBV2 and TRBJ2-7; 9 nucleotides line up with TRBD1. J lost 6 bases, V lost 10 bases, and 7 bases had no gene match. The length of the CDR3 is 12 residues. Germline V CDR1 and CDR2: SNHLY, FYNNEI. CDR3 protein: CAIPGQGSEQYF. CDR3 DNA sequence: TGTGCCATACCGGGACAGGGATCCGAGCAGTACTTC.

The chain has TRBV6-5 and TRBJ1-6, with 7 bases lining up with TRBD1. There are 15 residues in the CDR3. Per germline, CDR1 MNHEY and CDR2 SVGAGI. V lost 7 bases and J lost 2; bases outside the gene matches: 5. The CDR3 loop reads CASTPDRAYNSPLHF. DNA for the CDR3: TGTGCCAGCACCCCTGACAGGGCCTATAATTCACCCCTCCACTTT.

This clone was seen only a few times. The chain has TRBV11-2 and TRBJ1-2, with 7 bases lining up with TRBD1. The CDR3 totals 17 residues. Trimming cost V 1 base and J 0 bases; bases outside gene matches: 8. In germline, CDR1 is SGHAT, CDR2 FQNNGV. CDR3 loop: CASSLGGGGRANYGYTF. The CDR3 nucleotides read TGTGCCAGCAGCTTAGGAGGGGGCGGGAGGGCTAACTATGGCTACACCTTC.

Worth noting for this clone: This sample also contains other DNA sequences that code for the same CDR3. The V and J genes are TRBV30 and TRBJ1-1; tentative D call: TRBD1 (5 bases). The V gene lost 0 bases and the J gene lost 3 bases, with 8 bases spanning the gap. The V gene's germline CDR1 is GTSNPN and CDR2 SVGIG (reference sequence). The CDR3 extends over 13 amino acids. For the CDR3, the DNA is TGTGCCTGGAGTGTACGGGGGGACACTGAAGCTTTCTTT. Protein product: CAWSVRGDTEAFF. The full variable domain, with the rest looked up from reference TRBV30 and TRBJ1-1, is SQTIHQWPATLVQPVGSPLSLECTVEGTSNPNLYWYRQAAGRGLQLLFYSVGIGQISSEVPQNLSASRPQDRQFILSSKKLLLSDSGFYLCAWSVRGDTEAFFGQGTRLTVV.

The chain employs TRBV10-3 and TRBJ1-5; D uncertain. This CDR3 has 12 amino acids. Germline V lookup: CDR1 ENHRY, CDR2 SYGVKD. The ends were cut back, 8 bases at V and 5 bases at J, with 10 bases in the middle. CDR3 sequence: CAISAVDQPQHF. CDR3 nucleotides: TGTGCCATCTCCGCAGTCGATCAGCCCCAGCATTTT.

The rearrangement uses TRBV5-4 and TRBJ2-5; TRBD1 matches at 7 bases. Germline CDR1 is SGHNT and CDR2 is YYREEE (reference sequence). This CDR3 comprises 15 residues. V gave up 4 bases and J gave up 9 bases; unmatched junction bases: 15. CDR3 sequence (DNA): TGTGCCAGCAGCCCCGGCGACAGGGTGAAGAGACCCCAGTACTTC. Translated: CASSPGDRVKRPQYF.

This clone was seen only once. The chain is built from TRBV7-9 and TRBJ1-1; 7 bases agree with TRBD1. Trimming cost V 5 bases and J 5 bases; bases outside gene matches: 5. The CDR3 has 13 residues. Germline lookup yields CDR1 SEHNR and CDR2 FQNEAQ (reference sequence). CDR3 sequence (DNA): TGTGCCAGCAGCATAACAGGGGTTACTGAAGCTTTCTTT. Translating gives CASSITGVTEAFF.

V usage is TRBV5-1 and J usage is TRBJ1-5; 8 bases match TRBD1. Trimming removed 0 bases from V and 3 bases from J; junction bases left unmatched: 8. The CDR3 loop spans 17 amino acids. Looked up from germline, CDR1 is SGHRS and CDR2 is YFSETQ. The DNA for the CDR3 is TGCGCCAGCAGCTTGGGTCCCGTGACAGGGGACAATCAGCCCCAGCATTTT. It codes for CASSLGPVTGDNQPQHF.

This CDR3 is CASVLAGGPSDEQFF. DNA of the CDR3: TGTGCCAGCGTTCTAGCGGGAGGGCCCTCCGATGAGCAGTTCTTC. This chain links TRBV5-6 with TRBJ2-1; 12 nucleotides line up with TRBD2. Germline-derived CDR1 and CDR2 are SGHDT and YYEEEE. Trimming at V came to 7 bases and at J to 8 bases, leaving 10 bases not matched to a gene. The CDR3 extends over 15 amino acids.

The chain recombines TRBV13 with TRBJ1-3; 7 bases map to TRBD1. The CDR3 contains 16 residues. CDR1 and CDR2 from the germline V gene are PRHDT and FYEKMQ (reference sequence). Unmatched junction bases numbered 8, after V lost 2 bases and J lost 4 bases. CDR3 region: CASSLSGTDQGNTIYF. CDR3 DNA sequence: TGTGCCAGCAGCTTATCCGGGACAGACCAAGGAAACACCATATATTTT.

The chain couples TRBV7-9 to TRBJ1-4, with 8 bases fitting TRBD1. The germline V gene has CDR1 SEHNR and CDR2 FQNEAQ (reference sequence). J was trimmed by 5 bases and V by 5 bases; bases with no gene match: 4. This CDR3 contains 14 residues. This CDR3 is CASSGDRPNEKLFF. In DNA, the CDR3 is TGTGCCAGCAGCGGGGACAGGCCGAATGAAAAACTGTTTTTT.

The chain has TRBV18 and TRBJ1-4, with a possible D match to TRBD1 (5 bases). V dropped 1 base and J dropped 5 bases, with 11 bases sitting between them. Germline V CDR1 and CDR2: KGHSH, LQKENI. The CDR3 runs 15 residues. This CDR3 reads CASSPLQEPNEKLFF. The CDR3 nucleotides read TGTGCCAGCTCACCACTACAGGAGCCCAATGAAAAACTGTTTTTT. Using reference TRBV18 and TRBJ1-4 for the parts outside the CDR3, the full variable domain is NAGVMQNPRHLVRRRGQEARLRCSPMKGHSHVYWYRQLPEEGLKFMVYLQKENIIDESGMPKERFSAEFPKEGPSILRIQQVVRGDSAAYFCASSPLQEPNEKLFFGSGTQLSVL.

The chain has TRBV28 and TRBJ2-7, with 12 bases that match TRBD2. Looked up from germline, CDR1 is MDHEN and CDR2 is SYDVKM. The CDR3 consists of 14 residues. With V trimmed by 10 bases and J by 4 bases, 8 bases remained unmatched. Here the CDR3 DNA reads TGTGCCACCACTCCGACTAGCGGGAGTTACGAGCAGTACTTC. This sequence encodes CATTPTSGSYEQYF. The full variable domain, in which reference TRBV28 and TRBJ2-7 provide the parts outside the CDR3, is DVKVTQSSRYLVKRTGEKVFLECVQDMDHENMFWYRQDPGLGLRLIYFSYDVKMKEKGDIPEGYSVSREKKERFSLILESASTNQTSMYLCATTPTSGSYEQYFGPGTRLTVT.